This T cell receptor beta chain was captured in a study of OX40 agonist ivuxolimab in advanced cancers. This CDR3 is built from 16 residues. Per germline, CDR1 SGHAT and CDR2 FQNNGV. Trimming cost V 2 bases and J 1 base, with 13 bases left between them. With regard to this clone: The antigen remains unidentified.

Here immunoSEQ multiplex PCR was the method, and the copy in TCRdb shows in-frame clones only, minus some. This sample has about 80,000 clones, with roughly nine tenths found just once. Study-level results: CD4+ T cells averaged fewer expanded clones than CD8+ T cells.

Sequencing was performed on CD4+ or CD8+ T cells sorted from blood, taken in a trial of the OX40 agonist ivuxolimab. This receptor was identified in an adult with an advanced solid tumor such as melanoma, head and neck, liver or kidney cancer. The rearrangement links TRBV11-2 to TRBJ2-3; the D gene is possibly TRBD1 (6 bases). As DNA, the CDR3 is TGTGCCAGCAGCTTAAGAGGGAGACAGGGCACAGATACGCAGTATTTT. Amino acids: CASSLRGRQGTDTQYF.